This T cell receptor beta chain originates from a study of CD8+CD57+ T cells in acquired aplastic anemia (dated by TCRdb to 2016 to 2019). For the study in its entirety: Extracted DNA from sorted CD4+ and CD8+ cells averaged around 3.3 ug, ranging from roughly 0.19 to 27.4 ug. CD8+CD57+ expansion was defined as frequency above the mean frequency observed in healthy subjects.

Patients chosen for sequencing had shown expansion of CD8+CD57+ cells by flow cytometry. Every patient had a diagnosis of severe acquired aplastic anemia based on International Study of Aplastic Anemia and Agranulocytosis and Camitta criteria. At the time blood was sampled, none of the patients had received any therapy. TCR repertoires of sorted CD4+ and CD8+ blood T cells from severe aplastic anemia patients and healthy subjects were deep-sequenced in the study. In the USA, patient enrollment took place under clinicaltrials.gov protocols 00001620, 01623167, 00001397, 00071045, 00081523 and 00961064. Ficoll-Paque density gradient centrifugation was used to isolate peripheral blood mononuclear cells. Before DNA was extracted, CD4+ and CD8+ T cells were sorted using either FACS or magnetic beads. Ten or more counts support this clonotype. Its antigen is still unknown. Base qualities are not recorded, but no much larger clone differs from it by a single base.

The investigation overall reported the following: Although twenty-nine CD8+ CDR3 sequences were shared by patients and controls, these sequences appeared highly expressed in patients and within the immunodominant clones of patients. No significant difference in CD8+ Simpson's diversity was found between patients and healthy controls (P=0.060).

Profiling of TCR beta VDJ combinations and CDR3 sequences used genomic DNA as the template. TCR repertoire sequencing was run on an Illumina HiSeq 2000. The paper's processing steps were these. TRBV/TRBJ rearrangement plots, CDR3 size and DJ length profiles, and Simpson's diversity index were used to evaluate the repertoires. Whichever DNA sequence was most abundant in the deep sequencing data was defined as the immunodominant clone. CDR3 amino acid sequences were checked for sharing across subjects and were also compared against the VDJdb database and published repertoires. TCRdb reran the public reads through fastp at Q25 and MiXCR, keeping productive beta chains. Each entry merges the rows of one CDR3 protein and shows their most common DNA and genes. The V and J calls come from TCRdb's annotation, not from the publication. This sample lists approximately 59,000 distinct CDR3 sequences; around 57% were detected once. The ten biggest clones cover roughly 15% of the sample.

Here V drops 2 bases and J drops 4 bases, and the junction holds 7 bases not matched to any gene. Per the germline V gene, MNHEY is the CDR1 and SVGAGI is the CDR2. CDR3 length: 16 amino acids, cysteine to phenylalanine. Kept here is only the CDR3 DNA, which spans 48 bases and is read in frame from base 1. The source of this sequence is a human donor with aplastic anemia. The rearrangement combines TRBV6-5 with TRBJ2-5; TRBD2 aligns with 10 central bases. Sequencing was carried out using sorted CD4+, CD8+, or CD8+CD57+ T cells (not recorded which) from PBMCs. The CDR3 here reads CASSYQLAGVRETQYF. DNA sequence: TGTGCCAGCAGTTACCAGCTAGCGGGGGTCCGAGAGACCCAGTACTTC.